Presented here are 31 T cell receptor beta chains from one specimen sequenced in a study of early T cells in non-severe SARS-CoV-2 infection. A single record per CDR3 protein comes from TCRdb applying MiXCR to the 5' RACE reads. This table holds approximately 50,000 distinct CDR3 sequences, around 9.5% found once. The sequenced material came from whole blood. The receptors stem from an adult who was a healthcare worker with PCR-confirmed SARS-CoV-2 infection or an uninfected control (not recorded which).

The chain employs TRBV18 and TRBJ1-6; TRBD1 aligns across 11 bases. There are 15 residues in the CDR3. Trimming cost V 6 bases and J 9 bases; bases outside gene matches: 7. Looked up from germline, CDR1 is KGHSH and CDR2 is LQKENI. CDR3 sequence reads: CASSTGTGGSSPLHF. The CDR3 DNA sequence: TGTGCCAGCTCGACCGGGACAGGGGGTAGTTCACCCCTCCACTTT.

This clonotype was counted at least ten times. The V call is TRBV6-5, the J call TRBJ2-1; D is perhaps TRBD2 (5 bases). CDR1 and CDR2 from the germline V gene are MNHEY and SVGAGI. This CDR3 region has 13 residues. Trimming pared 6 bases from V and 6 bases from J, leaving 12 bases between. CDR3 sequence: CASRSGKANEQFF. The CDR3 nucleotides are TGTGCCAGCAGATCCGGGAAGGCCAATGAGCAGTTCTTC.

In this sample, this clonotype turned up a few times. V and J are TRBV29-1 and TRBJ2-1, with D tentatively TRBD1 or TRBD2 (5 bases each). Germline V lookup: CDR1 SQVTM, CDR2 ANQGSEA. The CDR3 loop spans 11 amino acids. V shed 5 bases and J shed 6 bases, with 8 bases lying between them. CDR3 region: CSVPRGNEQFF. Written as DNA, the CDR3 is TGCAGCGTTCCGAGGGGCAATGAGCAGTTCTTC.

This clonotype was detected ten times or more. This chain links TRBV3-1 with TRBJ1-5; unclear D gene. Germline V gives CDR1 LGHDT, CDR2 YNNKEL (reference sequence). V was trimmed by 2 bases and J by 4 bases, leaving 6 bases between them. There are 13 residues in the CDR3. CDR3: CASSQSSNQPQHF. The CDR3 DNA is TGTGCCAGCAGCCAAAGTAGTAATCAGCCCCAGCATTTT. The complete variable domain, with remaining parts taken from reference TRBV3-1 and TRBJ1-5, reads DTAVSQTPKYLVTQMGNDKSIKCEQNLGHDTMYWYKQDSKKFLKIMFSYNNKELIINETVPNRFSPKSPDKAHLNLHINSLELGDSAVYFCASSQSSNQPQHFGDGTRLSIL.

Comments on this clonotype: This may come from a read error, since a much larger clone is one base off. The chain is built from TRBV7-6 and TRBJ2-7; TRBD1 aligns across 10 bases. CDR1 is SGHVS and CDR2 is FNYEAQ in the germline V gene. This CDR3 has 13 residues. CDR3 sequence reads: CVSSGRTGGEQYF. For the CDR3, the DNA is TGTGTCAGCAGCGGGCGGACAGGGGGCGAGCAGTACTTC.

The J gene is TRBJ2-1, the V gene TRBV7-9; D is unclear. Looked up from germline, CDR1 is SEHNR and CDR2 is FQNEAQ (reference sequence). V lost 8 bases to trimming and J lost 2 bases, with 7 bases between them. The length of the CDR3 is 12 residues. This CDR3 is CASGQAYNEQFF. CDR3 DNA sequence: TGTGCCAGCGGCCAAGCCTACAATGAGCAGTTCTTC.

This clonotype occurred many times. This chain uses TRBV5-4 with TRBJ2-7; TRBD2 agrees at 9 bases. The CDR3 loop spans 17 amino acids. Germline values: CDR1 SGHNT, CDR2 YYREEE (reference sequence). Unmatched junction bases numbered 9, after V lost 0 bases and J lost 2 bases. CDR3: CASSLDVAGVNPYEQYF. The CDR3 DNA follows: TGTGCCAGCAGCTTGGATGTAGCGGGAGTGAATCCCTACGAGCAGTACTTC. The full variable domain, its missing parts supplied by reference TRBV5-4 and TRBJ2-7, is ETGVTQSPTHLIKTRGQQVTLRCSSQSGHNTVSWYQQALGQGPQFIFQYYREEENGRGNFPPRFSGLQFPNYSSELNVNALELDDSALYLCASSLDVAGVNPYEQYFGPGTRLTVT.

This clonotype was detected a few times. The rearrangement joins TRBV11-2 to TRBJ1-1; D may be TRBD1 (5 bases). Trimming stripped 5 bases from V and 0 bases from J, with 13 bases between. There are 15 residues in the CDR3. Germline V CDR1 and CDR2: SGHAT, FQNNGV. This CDR3 is CASSLGQVLNTEAFF. The CDR3 nucleotides read TGTGCCAGCAGCCTAGGACAAGTTCTGAACACTGAAGCTTTCTTT.

V usage is TRBV27 and J usage is TRBJ2-3; possible D gene TRBD1, 5 bases. The CDR3 is 14 residues long. The germline V gene has CDR1 MNHEY and CDR2 SMNVEV (reference sequence). V dropped 7 bases and J dropped 3 bases, with 14 bases sitting between them. CDR3 nucleotide sequence: TGTGCCAGCAACCCTTTTGGGGCTACAGATACGCAGTATTTT. Protein product: CASNPFGATDTQYF.

This clonotype was seen at least ten times. This rearrangement joins TRBV3-1 to TRBJ2-7, with D uncertain. Germline CDR1 LGHDT, CDR2 YNNKEL (reference sequence). V was shortened by 1 base and J by 1 base, with 11 bases between the two germline ends. This CDR3 comprises 15 residues. The CDR3, as DNA: TGTGCCAGCAGCCAAGGAATCGCCGGGTCCTACGAGCAGTACTTC. Amino acid sequence: CASSQGIAGSYEQYF.

This rearrangement joins TRBV7-2 to TRBJ2-6, with D uncertain. There are 15 residues in the CDR3. Germline CDR1 is SGHTA and CDR2 is FQGNSA. Trimming took 4 bases from V and 1 from J, leaving 8 bases between them. CDR3 sequence (DNA): TGTGCCAGCAGCTCTGCGGAGTCTGGGGCCAACGTCCTGACTTTC. It is translated as CASSSAESGANVLTF.

This clonotype appeared many times. This chain links TRBV12-3 or TRBV12-4 with TRBJ2-7, with 9 bases identical to TRBD2. The CDR3 covers 15 residues. Losses at the gene ends were 5 bases for V and 2 bases for J; bases not matched to a gene: 7. As DNA, the CDR3 is TGTGCCAGCAGTACTAGCGGGTTAGCTGCCTACGAGCAGTACTTC. This encodes CASSTSGLAAYEQYF.

This clonotype has a count of ten or more. V usage is TRBV28 and J usage is TRBJ2-3; D unresolved. Trimming shortened V by 6 bases and J by 6 bases, and 16 bases separated the two germline ends. The CDR3 has 14 amino acids. The germline CDR1 and CDR2 sequences are MDHEN and SYDVKM. This CDR3 is CASSLGPWADTQYF. CDR3 bases: TGTGCCAGCAGCCTAGGTCCCTGGGCCGATACGCAGTATTTT.

This clonotype was picked up many times. The V call is TRBV6-5, the J call TRBJ1-2, with a tentative D call TRBD1 (6 bases). Germline lookup yields CDR1 MNHEY and CDR2 SVGAGI. Trimming removed 0 bases at V and 5 bases at J, with 16 bases between. The CDR3 is made up of 16 amino acids. The CDR3 sequence: CASSYSIYRDQYGYTF. The CDR3 coding sequence is TGTGCCAGCAGTTACTCGATATACAGGGATCAGTATGGCTACACCTTC.

There are many counts of this clonotype. The genes are TRBV30 and TRBJ2-1; D unclear. The CDR3 length is 13 residues. The germline gives CDR1 GTSNPN, CDR2 SVGIG (reference sequence). Trimming shortened V by 0 bases and J by 8 bases, and 11 bases separated the two germline ends. The CDR3 region has the DNA TGTGCCTGGAGTGTACAGTCCCCCTATGAGCAGTTCTTC. This codes for CAWSVQSPYEQFF.

The table lists this clonotype with many counts. The chain employs TRBV5-6 and TRBJ2-3; the D is unclear. CDR1 is SGHDT, CDR2 YYEEEE, per germline. V was pared by 3 bases and J by 0 bases, with 17 bases between. The CDR3 is made up of 17 amino acids. The CDR3 reads CASSSWVLATSTDTQYF. The CDR3 nucleotides read TGTGCCAGCAGCTCCTGGGTTTTGGCGACTAGCACAGATACGCAGTATTTT.

The chain couples TRBV6-5 to TRBJ2-7, with no clear D. Deletions cut 2 bases from V and 2 bases from J, with 7 bases between. The CDR3 contains 13 residues. Germline assignment: CDR1 MNHEY and CDR2 SVGAGI. The DNA of the CDR3 is TGTGCCAGCAGTTACGGGCAGCCCTACGAGCAGTACTTC. Protein sequence: CASSYGQPYEQYF.

This clonotype showed up just a few times. The chain recombines TRBV5-1 with TRBJ2-3; tentative D call: TRBD1 (6 bases). The CDR3 covers 15 residues. Germline V gene sequence: CDR1 SGHRS, CDR2 YFSETQ. With 2 bases removed from V and 9 bases from J, the gap between germline ends came to 19 bases. This chain's CDR3 is CASSFGQRVLETQYF. The CDR3 coding sequence is TGCGCCAGCAGCTTCGGACAGAGAGTATTAGAAACGCAGTATTTT.

This sequence joins TRBV7-6 and TRBJ1-6; D is unresolved. The germline CDR1 and CDR2 sequences are SGHVS and FNYEAQ. The ends were cut back, 0 bases at V and 9 bases at J, with 24 bases in the middle. This CDR3 is built from 19 residues. The CDR3 DNA reads as TGTGCCAGCAGCTTAGCGTCCCCTCTACGTGGGGTCGGCGGTTCACCCCTCCACTTT. Amino acids: CASSLASPLRGVGGSPLHF. The full variable domain, rest sourced from reference TRBV7-6 and TRBJ1-6, is GAGVSQSPRYKVTKRGQDVALRCDPISGHVSLYWYRQALGQGPEFLTYFNYEAQQDKSGLPNDRFSAERPEGSISTLTIQRTEQRDSAMYRCASSLASPLRGVGGSPLHFGNGTRLTVT.

This chain links TRBV11-2 with TRBJ2-3; D remains unclear. This CDR3 spans 13 amino acids. Germline values: CDR1 SGHAT, CDR2 FQNNGV. The V gene lost 3 bases and the J gene lost 6 bases, with 10 bases spanning the gap. The CDR3: CASSFDPLDTQYF. The CDR3 region has the DNA TGTGCCAGCAGCTTCGATCCTCTGGATACGCAGTATTTT.

The J gene is TRBJ2-5, the V gene TRBV3-1; maybe TRBD2 (6 bases). This CDR3 has 17 residues. Germline lookup yields CDR1 LGHDT and CDR2 YNNKEL (reference sequence). V lost 1 base and J lost 2, with 17 bases in between. CDR3 sequence (DNA): TGTGCCAGCAGCCAAGGGAGGAGGGCTAGAATTCAAGAGACCCAGTACTTC. Its protein is CASSQGRRARIQETQYF.

This clonotype was seen a handful of times. V usage is TRBV12-5 and J usage is TRBJ1-1; D gene ambiguous. Deletions cut 10 bases from V and 3 bases from J, with 18 bases between. There are 14 residues in the CDR3. Germline lookup yields CDR1 LGHNT and CDR2 FRNRAP. CDR3 bases: TGTGCTACGTCGGAGGGAGGAAGGGACACTGAAGCTTTCTTT. Translation gives CATSEGGRDTEAFF.

This clonotype was counted at least ten times. The chain has TRBV29-1 and TRBJ1-1; D may be TRBD1 (6 bases). Trimming cost V 6 bases and J 5 bases, with 22 bases left between them. Germline assignment: CDR1 SQVTM and CDR2 ANQGSEA. This CDR3 comprises 15 residues. The CDR3 sequence is CSVGGAGVPGTEAFF. In nucleotides, the CDR3 is TGCAGCGTGGGGGGCGCAGGGGTGCCTGGAACTGAAGCTTTCTTT.

This clonotype was seen only a few times. In nucleotides, the CDR3 is TGCGCCAGCAGCTTGGCCGGATCAGAGAACACTGAAGCTTTCTTT. Amino acid sequence: CASSLAGSENTEAFF. The genes are TRBV5-1 and TRBJ1-1; D gene ambiguous. Trimming removed 0 bases from V and 1 base from J, with 10 bases in between. This CDR3 has 15 amino acids. CDR1 and CDR2 (germline): SGHRS, YFSETQ.

This clonotype was seen a few times. The chain has TRBV28 and TRBJ2-2; no firm D call. This CDR3 contains 15 residues. V was clipped by 3 bases and J by 5 bases, with 13 bases between them. Germline V gene data show CDR1 as MDHEN and CDR2 as SYDVKM. The CDR3 DNA is TGTGCCAGCAGTTTGCATTATCCTCCAACCGGGGAGCTGTTTTTT. Its protein is CASSLHYPPTGELFF.

V is TRBV15 and J is TRBJ2-7, with TRBD2 matching 10 bases. Germline V CDR1 and CDR2: LNHNV, YYDKDF (reference sequence). The length of the CDR3 is 16 residues. V was pared by 0 bases and J by 4 bases, with 6 bases of the junction left unmatched. CDR3 residues: CATSRDLRTSGYEQYF. The CDR3 DNA reads TGTGCCACCAGCAGAGATCTAAGGACTAGCGGATACGAGCAGTACTTC.

This clonotype was found a few times. The chain employs TRBV20-1 and TRBJ1-1; tentative D call: TRBD1 (6 bases). The CDR3 totals 17 residues. V gave up 1 base and J gave up 4 bases, with 22 bases separating them. Germline CDR1 is DFQATT and CDR2 is SNEGSKA (reference sequence). CDR3 amino acids: CSARGLKQGAVRTEAFF. As DNA, the CDR3 is TGCAGTGCTAGAGGCCTCAAACAGGGAGCGGTGCGCACTGAAGCTTTCTTT.

The chain combines TRBV4-1 with TRBJ1-1, with D possibly being TRBD1 (5 bases). V shed 1 base and J shed 2 bases, with 17 bases lying between them. The CDR3 has 17 residues. CDR1 MGHRA and CDR2 YSYEKL come from the germline V gene. CDR3 region: CASSQGINRDFNTEAFF. For the CDR3, the DNA is TGCGCCAGCAGCCAAGGCATTAACCGGGACTTCAACACTGAAGCTTTCTTT.

V and J are TRBV14 and TRBJ1-1; the D is unclear. Germline V CDR1 and CDR2: SGHDN, FVKESK. V was shortened by 1 base and J by 8 bases, with 11 bases between the two germline ends. The CDR3 has 13 amino acids. The CDR3 is CASSQVLVAEAFF. In DNA form, the CDR3 reads TGTGCCAGCAGCCAAGTTCTCGTCGCCGAAGCTTTCTTT.

On this clonotype: This may be a read error, as it is one base from a much larger clone. The chain carries TRBV27 and TRBJ1-2; 9 bases agree with TRBD1. V shed 5 bases and J 6 bases; nucleotides not matched to a gene: 4. In germline, CDR1 is MNHEY, CDR2 SMNVEV (reference sequence). The CDR3 is made up of 13 amino acids. CDR3 coding DNA: TGTGCCAGCAGTATAGGACAGGGGAATGGCTACACCTTC. Encoded protein: CASSIGQGNGYTF.

This clonotype appeared a few times. The rearrangement links TRBV24-1 to TRBJ2-1, with 9 nucleotides matching TRBD2. CDR3 length: 15 amino acids. The V gene's germline CDR1 is KGHDR and CDR2 SFDVKD. The junction had 9 bases not matched to a gene; V was cut back by 5 bases and J by 8 bases. CDR3 DNA sequence: TGTGCCACCAGTGGTGCGGGAGGGCCTTCTGATGAGCAGTTCTTC. It yields the protein CATSGAGGPSDEQFF.